These 15 T cell receptor beta chains were sequenced from one sample in a study of shared clonotypes between healthy human individuals. Profiled with immunoSEQ multiplex PCR; TCRdb holds only in-frame clones, not every one. The data hold some 350,000 clones, with around 67% observed a single time. The sample consisted of memory CD4+ T cells sorted from blood. The sample's subset: CD45RA-negative fraction. These TCRs come from a man between 25 and 39 years old in good health.

CDR3 sequence: CASSGQGTRGTEAFF. Here the CDR3 DNA reads TGTGCCAGCAGTGGGCAAGGGACCCGGGGCACTGAAGCTTTCTTT. The chain couples TRBV2 to TRBJ1-1, with a weak D call TRBD1 (5 bases). The V end was cut by 4 bases, the J end by 4 bases, with 16 bases between. The CDR3 sequence is 15 residues long. Germline CDR1 SNHLY, CDR2 FYNNEI. Based on the CDR3 plus reference TRBV2 and TRBJ1-1, the full variable domain is EPEVTQTPSHQVTQMGQEVILRCVPISNHLYFYWYRQILGQKVEFLVSFYNNEISEKSEIFDDQFSVERPDGSNFTLKIRSTKLEDSAMYFCASSGQGTRGTEAFFGQGTRLTVV.

This clone was counted a few times. The V gene is TRBV5-4, the J gene TRBJ1-5; D may be TRBD1 (6 bases). CDR3 length: 15 residues. Per the germline V gene, CDR1 is SGHNT and CDR2 is YYREEE (reference sequence). The V end lost 0 bases, the J end lost 2 bases, and 9 bases lay between the germline ends. The CDR3 spells CASSLDRARNQPQHF. The DNA for the CDR3 is TGTGCCAGCAGCTTGGACAGGGCACGCAATCAGCCCCAGCATTTT.

V usage is TRBV6-1 and J usage is TRBJ2-7; 7 bases line up with TRBD1. In germline, CDR1 is MNHNS, CDR2 SASEGT. V dropped 4 bases and J dropped 5; count of bases not matched to a gene: 8. The CDR3 totals 14 residues. CDR3 loop: CASSADRALHEQYF. CDR3 DNA sequence: TGTGCCAGCAGTGCCGACAGGGCGTTGCACGAGCAGTACTTC.

The genes are TRBV5-1 and TRBJ1-1; 8 bases line up with TRBD1. Germline CDR1 SGHRS, CDR2 YFSETQ. Trimming cost V 4 bases and J 7 bases; bases outside gene matches: 9. CDR3 length equals 14 residues. CDR3 nucleotide sequence: TGCGCCAGCAGCCCTTCAGGGGGCTTCGGTGAAGCTTTCTTT. Translation gives CASSPSGGFGEAFF.

The gene calls are TRBV28 and TRBJ2-2; a weak D match, TRBD2 (7 bases). V was cut by 3 bases and J by 6 bases, with 11 bases left in between. This CDR3 is built from 14 residues. Per germline, CDR1 MDHEN and CDR2 SYDVKM. The CDR3: CASSLGGLPGELFF. The DNA for the CDR3 is TGTGCCAGCAGTTTGGGGGGGCTCCCCGGGGAGCTGTTTTTT.

V and J are TRBV27 and TRBJ2-1; D may be TRBD2 (5 bases). Germline V lookup: CDR1 MNHEY, CDR2 SMNVEV (reference sequence). The length of the CDR3 is 15 residues. Trimming took off 6 bases at V and 3 bases at J, with 15 bases between the two ends. This CDR3 is CASRSFAGFYNEQFF. CDR3 nucleotides: TGTGCCAGCAGATCCTTCGCGGGTTTCTACAATGAGCAGTTCTTC.

Concerning this clone itself: The junction shows a germline mismatch at one end, possibly a read error. The genes are TRBV6-1 and TRBJ2-1, with 14 bases aligning to TRBD2. CDR3 length: 14 amino acids. Germline-derived CDR1 and CDR2 are MNHNS and SASEGT. CDR3 in DNA: TGTGCCAGCAGTGATCCGACTAGCGGGAGGGAGCGGTTCTTC. This sequence encodes CASSDPTSGRERFF.

Only a few counts were recorded for this clone. J is TRBJ2-1 and V is TRBV7-9; TRBD2 aligns across 7 bases. This CDR3 comprises 15 residues. V lost 0 bases to trimming and J lost 5 bases; unmatched junction nucleotides: 4. Per the germline V gene, CDR1 is SEHNR and CDR2 is FQNEAQ (reference sequence). The CDR3 coding sequence is TGTGCCAGCAGCTTAGCGCTACTAGCGAACAATGAGCAGTTCTTC. Protein product: CASSLALLANNEQFF. The full variable domain, rest sourced from reference TRBV7-9 and TRBJ2-1, is DTGVSQNPRHKITKRGQNVTFRCDPISEHNRLYWYRQTLGQGPEFLTYFQNEAQLEKSRLLSDRFSAERPKGSFSTLEIQRTEQGDSAMYLCASSLALLANNEQFFGPGTRLTVL.

This chain links TRBV30 with TRBJ2-1; 11 bases line up with TRBD2. After removal of 6 bases from V and 7 bases from J, the junction contained 11 bases not matched to a gene. The CDR3 runs to 15 residues. CDR1 and CDR2 from the germline V gene are GTSNPN and SVGIG (reference sequence). CDR3 residues: CACETSGRLRNEQFF. The CDR3 nucleotides read TGTGCCTGCGAAACTAGCGGGAGATTAAGGAATGAGCAGTTCTTC.

The rearrangement uses TRBV25-1 and TRBJ2-5, with unresolved D. The CDR3 has 12 amino acids. V was cut by 3 bases and J by 7 bases, with 9 bases left in between. Germline loops: CDR1 MGHDK, CDR2 SYGVNS. The CDR3, as DNA: TGTGCCAGCAGTGACCCTCCTGGGACCCAGTACTTC. It codes for CASSDPPGTQYF.

This sequence joins TRBV6-5 and TRBJ2-2; 12 nucleotides match TRBD1. Germline CDR1 and CDR2: MNHEY and SVGAGI. This CDR3 contains 15 residues. V shed 2 bases, J shed 10 bases, and the junction held 5 bases outside the gene matches. CDR3 amino acids: CASSYGDRGRAELFF. CDR3 DNA sequence: TGTGCCAGCAGTTACGGGGACAGGGGGCGCGCGGAGCTGTTTTTT.

As DNA, the CDR3 is TGCGCCAGCAGCAGGGGTTTAGAGACTGAAGCTTTCTTT. Translation gives CASSRGLETEAFF. The chain is built from TRBV5-1 and TRBJ1-1; a possible D gene is TRBD1 (5 bases). Trimming removed 4 bases at V and 5 bases at J, with 12 bases between. The CDR3 sequence is 13 residues long. Germline loops: CDR1 SGHRS, CDR2 YFSETQ.

This CDR3 reads CASSADLVEQFF. The CDR3, as DNA: TGTGCCAGCAGCGCGGACCTGGTCGAGCAGTTCTTC. V gene TRBV7-9 combines with J gene TRBJ2-1; D remains ambiguous. CDR1 SEHNR and CDR2 FQNEAQ come from the germline V gene (reference sequence). Between the trimmed V and J ends, which lost 5 bases and 10 bases, there was a span of 12 bases. This CDR3 is built from 12 residues.

In this sample, this clone turned up once. Distinct nucleotide sequences in the sample also encode this CDR3. The rearrangement uses TRBV15 and TRBJ2-7; D is unclear. There are 14 residues in the CDR3. CDR1 LNHNV and CDR2 YYDKDF come from the germline V gene (reference sequence). V lost 3 bases, J lost 1 base, and 10 bases lay in between. The CDR3, as DNA: TGTGCCACCAGCAGGGATAGGTCGTCCTACGAGCAGTACTTC. Its translation is CATSRDRSSYEQYF.

The V call is TRBV7-2, the J call TRBJ2-1, with 7 positions matching TRBD1. V lost 5 bases, J lost 11 bases, and 15 bases stayed unmatched. Germline values: CDR1 SGHTA, CDR2 FQGNSA. This CDR3 contains 15 residues. CDR3 protein: CASSPRDSGDFKQFF. The CDR3 DNA follows: TGTGCCAGCAGCCCCCGGGACAGTGGAGATTTTAAGCAGTTCTTC.